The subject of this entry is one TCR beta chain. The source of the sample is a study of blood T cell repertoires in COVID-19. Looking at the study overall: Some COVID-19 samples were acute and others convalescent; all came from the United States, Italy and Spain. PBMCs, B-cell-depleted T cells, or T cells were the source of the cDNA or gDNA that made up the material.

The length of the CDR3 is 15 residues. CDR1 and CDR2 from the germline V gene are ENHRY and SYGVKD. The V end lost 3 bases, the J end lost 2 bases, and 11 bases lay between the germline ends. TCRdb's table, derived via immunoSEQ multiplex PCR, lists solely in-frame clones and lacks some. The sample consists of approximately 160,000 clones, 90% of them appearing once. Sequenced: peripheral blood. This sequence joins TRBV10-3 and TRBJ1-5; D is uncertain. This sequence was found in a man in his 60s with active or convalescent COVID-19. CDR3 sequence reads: CAISDIGSGNQPQHF. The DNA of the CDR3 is TGTGCCATCAGTGACATAGGCAGCGGCAATCAGCCCCAGCATTTT.